Shown below are 32 T cell receptor beta chains from a single sample sequenced in a study of siplizumab effects on memory and regulatory T cells. The repertoire was sequenced with immunoSEQ multiplex PCR; TCRdb's copy has only in-frame clones and lacks some. The sample lists some 100,000 clones, roughly 93% occurring once. The sequenced sample was CD8+ T cells sorted from blood. These receptors all stem from a human donor in good health.

This clone appeared once. The chain has TRBV13 and TRBJ2-2; unclear D gene. V lost 5 bases and J 1 base, leaving 11 bases between the germline ends. This CDR3 is built from 15 residues. Looked up from germline, CDR1 is PRHDT and CDR2 is FYEKMQ (reference sequence). CDR3 DNA: TGTGCCAGCAGCATTAGACGAAAGAACACCGGGGAGCTGTTTTTT. Translated: CASSIRRKNTGELFF.

CDR3 nucleotides: TGTGCCAGCAGTGAGTACCCCCGGGACCACATTCAGTACTTC. Translating gives CASSEYPRDHIQYF. The chain employs TRBV6-1 and TRBJ2-4; D might be TRBD1 or TRBD2, each matching 5 bases. The CDR3 contains 14 residues. Per the germline V gene, CDR1 is MNHNS and CDR2 is SASEGT. Trimming pared 3 bases from V and 8 bases from J, leaving 14 bases between.

The chain recombines TRBV11-3 with TRBJ2-7, with 8 bases lining up with TRBD1. CDR1 SGHNT and CDR2 YENEEA come from the germline V gene. This CDR3 region has 15 residues. The V and J ends lost 5 bases and 10 bases, in that order; junction bases with no gene match: 16. The CDR3 spells CASSLSGQGRTHQYF. The CDR3 coding sequence is TGTGCCAGCAGCCTTAGCGGACAGGGTCGGACGCATCAGTACTTC.

The chain links TRBV27 to TRBJ2-3; 9 bases are a match to TRBD1. V was pared by 6 bases and J by 3 bases, with 7 bases of the junction left unmatched. From germline, CDR1 is MNHEY and CDR2 SMNVEV (reference sequence). This CDR3 comprises 15 residues. This chain's CDR3 is CASSLHRGQTDTQYF. The CDR3 region has the DNA TGTGCCAGCAGCCTCCACAGGGGGCAGACAGATACGCAGTATTTT.

CDR3 sequence reads: CASSLNFRETQYF. The CDR3 DNA follows: TGTGCCAGCAGCTTAAATTTTAGAGAGACCCAGTACTTC. The genes are TRBV11-3 and TRBJ2-5; D is unclear. The germline V gene encodes CDR1 SGHNT and CDR2 YENEEA. Between the trimmed V and J ends, which lost 2 bases and 4 bases, there was a span of 8 bases. CDR3 length: 13 amino acids. Full variable domain (remainder filled in from reference TRBV11-3 and TRBJ2-5): EAGVVQSPRYKIIEKKQPVAFWCNPISGHNTLYWYLQNLGQGPELLIRYENEEAVDDSQLPKDRFSAERLKGVDSTLKIQPAELGDSAVYLCASSLNFRETQYFGPGTRLLVL.

The genes are TRBV13 and TRBJ2-3; the D gene is possibly TRBD1 (6 bases). Trimming took 4 bases from V and 6 from J, leaving 8 bases between them. CDR3 length: 12 residues. The germline V gene has CDR1 PRHDT and CDR2 FYEKMQ (reference sequence). The CDR3 loop is CASSYREDTQYF. Written as DNA, the CDR3 is TGTGCCAGCAGCTACAGGGAGGATACGCAGTATTTT. Looking up the rest from reference TRBV13 and TRBJ2-3 gives the full variable domain: AAGVIQSPRHLIKEKRETATLKCYPIPRHDTVYWYQQGPGQDPQFLISFYEKMQSDKGSIPDRFSAQQFSDYHSELNMSSLELGDSALYFCASSYREDTQYFGPGTRLTVL.

The chain joins TRBV2 to TRBJ2-1; 9 bases match TRBD2. The CDR3 sequence is 15 residues long. The V and J ends lost 6 bases and 0 bases, in that order; junction bases with no gene match: 3. Germline V lookup: CDR1 SNHLY, CDR2 FYNNEI. CDR3 protein: CASSLSGSSYNEQFF. In DNA, the CDR3 is TGTGCCAGCAGCCTTAGCGGGAGCTCCTACAATGAGCAGTTCTTC.

This clone was seen once. The CDR3 is CASSAATRGGYREQFF. CDR3 coding DNA: TGTGCCAGCAGCGCCGCAACGCGGGGGGGGTATCGGGAGCAGTTCTTC. V usage is TRBV9 and J usage is TRBJ2-1; 9 bases agree with TRBD2. CDR3 length equals 16 residues. The germline V gene has CDR1 SGDLS and CDR2 YYNGEE. V lost 3 bases, J lost 10 bases, and 14 bases stayed unmatched.

The chain uses TRBV30 and TRBJ1-2; 10 bases are shared with TRBD1. The CDR3 contains 15 residues. Germline CDR1 and CDR2: GTSNPN and SVGIG (reference sequence). Germline trimming cut 4 bases from V and 4 bases from J; bases unmatched to any gene: 9. CDR3 in amino acids: CAWTGQGVRSYGYTF. DNA for the CDR3: TGTGCCTGGACAGGACAGGGGGTACGTAGCTATGGCTACACCTTC.

The sample holds one count of this clone. This chain links TRBV28 with TRBJ2-1; 15 positions agree with TRBD2. Germline values: CDR1 MDHEN, CDR2 SYDVKM. The CDR3 spans 18 residues. The V segment lost 6 bases and the J segment 6 bases; nucleotides outside the gene matches: 12. The CDR3: CASSPSNQGLAGGNEQFF. As DNA, the CDR3 is TGTGCCAGCAGCCCATCCAACCAGGGACTAGCGGGAGGCAATGAGCAGTTCTTC. The complete variable domain, with remaining parts taken from reference TRBV28 and TRBJ2-1, reads DVKVTQSSRYLVKRTGEKVFLECVQDMDHENMFWYRQDPGLGLRLIYFSYDVKMKEKGDIPEGYSVSREKKERFSLILESASTNQTSMYLCASSPSNQGLAGGNEQFFGPGTRLTVL.

The chain is built from TRBV7-9 and TRBJ2-3, with 7 bases identical to TRBD1. Germline loops: CDR1 SEHNR, CDR2 FQNEAQ (reference sequence). J gave up 2 bases and V 3 bases, and 11 bases lay outside the gene matches. The CDR3 consists of 17 residues. CDR3 region: CASSFWGLDRSTDTQYF. DNA for the CDR3: TGTGCCAGCAGCTTTTGGGGGTTGGACAGGTCCACAGATACGCAGTATTTT.

About this clone itself: The same CDR3 can be traced to other DNA sequences in this sample. CDR3 in amino acids: CASSQATGDTEAFF. CDR3 sequence (DNA): TGCGCCAGCAGCCAAGCCACAGGGGACACTGAAGCTTTCTTT. The chain joins TRBV4-1 to TRBJ1-1, with TRBD1 matching over 7 bases. Germline CDR1 MGHRA, CDR2 YSYEKL. The J segment lost 3 bases and the V segment lost 1 base, leaving 2 bases of the junction unmatched. The CDR3 runs 14 residues.

The chain has TRBV27 and TRBJ2-1; D remains unclear. The CDR3 totals 17 residues. Per the germline V gene, CDR1 is MNHEY and CDR2 is SMNVEV (reference sequence). Trimming removed 2 bases from V and 2 bases from J, with 16 bases in between. The CDR3 DNA follows: TGTGCCAGCAGTTTAGATCTAGGCGGTCTTACCTACAATGAGCAGTTCTTC. Protein: CASSLDLGGLTYNEQFF.

The CDR3 region has the DNA TGTGCCAGTTCTCGACAGGGCGGTATAGACGAGCAGTACTTC. Amino acids: CASSRQGGIDEQYF. The chain is built from TRBV19 and TRBJ2-7; 7 bases agree with TRBD1. This CDR3 has 14 residues. The germline V gene encodes CDR1 LNHDA and CDR2 SQIVND (reference sequence). V was clipped by 8 bases and J by 5 bases; unmatched bases: 12.

This rearrangement joins TRBV9 to TRBJ2-3; 9 nucleotides match TRBD2. The CDR3 contains 17 residues. Germline V lookup: CDR1 SGDLS, CDR2 YYNGEE. V shed 0 bases, J shed 1 base, and the junction held 6 bases outside the gene matches. The CDR3 sequence: CASSVEAAGGRTDTQYF. The CDR3 nucleotides read TGTGCCAGCAGCGTAGAGGCAGCGGGGGGACGCACAGATACGCAGTATTTT. Combining the CDR3 with reference TRBV9 and TRBJ2-3 gives the whole variable domain DSGVTQTPKHLITATGQRVTLRCSPRSGDLSVYWYQQSLDQGLQFLIQYYNGEERAKGNILERFSAQQFPDLHSELNLSSLELGDSALYFCASSVEAAGGRTDTQYFGPGTRLTVL.

The chain carries TRBV6-1 and TRBJ2-7, with 13 bases fitting TRBD2. This CDR3 has 13 residues. Losses at the gene ends were 11 bases for V and 2 bases for J; bases not matched to a gene: 3. CDR1 and CDR2 from the germline V gene are MNHNS and SASEGT. The CDR3 DNA reads TGTGCCGGAGGACTAGCGGGGGCCTACGAGCAGTACTTC. Its translation is CAGGLAGAYEQYF.

The chain carries TRBV5-5 and TRBJ2-5; D is unclear. Trimming removed 1 base from V and 1 base from J, with 8 bases in between. The CDR3 consists of 14 residues. Germline assignment: CDR1 SGHKS and CDR2 YYEKEE (reference sequence). CDR3 in DNA: TGTGCCAGCAGCTTGTCATGGGCCCAAGAGACCCAGTACTTC. The encoded protein is CASSLSWAQETQYF.

The rearrangement uses TRBV29-1 and TRBJ1-2, with D maybe TRBD1 (6 bases). Between the trimmed V and J ends, which lost 7 bases and 1 base, there was a span of 16 bases. CDR1 and CDR2 (germline): SQVTM, ANQGSEA. This CDR3 contains 14 residues. CDR3 DNA sequence: TGCAGCGCTTACCCGGACAGAATTAACTATGGCTACACCTTC. Residues: CSAYPDRINYGYTF.

The gene calls are TRBV27 and TRBJ2-1; the D is unclear. The CDR3 totals 14 residues. The V and J ends lost 6 bases and 0 bases respectively, with 9 bases between them. CDR1 and CDR2 (germline): MNHEY, SMNVEV (reference sequence). The CDR3 spells CASSSAGSYNEQFF. CDR3 nucleotides: TGTGCCAGCAGCTCAGCTGGCTCCTACAATGAGCAGTTCTTC.

The CDR3 DNA sequence: TGCGCCAGCAGCCAAGAAAGGAGGACTTCTTACGAGCAGTACTTC. It codes for CASSQERRTSYEQYF. This sequence joins TRBV4-1 and TRBJ2-7; D possibly corresponds to TRBD2 (5 bases). The CDR3 is made up of 15 amino acids. Germline V CDR1 and CDR2: MGHRA, YSYEKL. Trimming removed 0 bases from V and 4 bases from J, with 13 bases in between.

This clone was seen just once. The gene calls are TRBV2 and TRBJ2-2; D remains unclear. The CDR3 sequence is 17 residues long. Germline loops: CDR1 SNHLY, CDR2 FYNNEI. V gave up 0 bases and J gave up 7 bases, with 18 bases separating them. This chain's CDR3 is CASSEAWIESGGGELFF. In DNA, the CDR3 is TGTGCCAGCAGTGAAGCGTGGATCGAGTCGGGTGGCGGGGAGCTGTTTTTT.

V and J are TRBV7-6 and TRBJ1-2; possible D gene TRBD1, 5 bases. The germline V gene has CDR1 SGHVS and CDR2 FNYEAQ. Between the trimmed V and J ends, which lost 5 bases and 3 bases, there was a span of 10 bases. There are 13 residues in the CDR3. Written as DNA, the CDR3 is TGTGCCAGCAGCCCAGGGTTTGACTATGGCTACACCTTC. Translated: CASSPGFDYGYTF.

This chain connects TRBV4-2 to TRBJ2-1; TRBD2 matches at 9 bases. The CDR3 is 18 amino acids. After removal of 1 base from V and 7 bases from J, the junction contained 14 bases not matched to a gene. From germline, CDR1 is LGHNA and CDR2 YNFKEQ. The CDR3 here is CASSQAASSGKILNEQFF. CDR3 DNA sequence: TGTGCCAGCAGCCAAGCAGCCTCTAGCGGGAAAATACTGAATGAGCAGTTCTTC.

This clone was counted a few times. The J gene is TRBJ1-2, the V gene TRBV27; D perhaps matches TRBD1 (6 bases). There are 13 residues in the CDR3. Germline CDR1 reads MNHEY; CDR2 reads SMNVEV (reference sequence). The V end lost 5 bases, the J end lost 4 bases, and 11 bases lay between the germline ends. The CDR3 region is CASSLTGSYGYTF. CDR3 in DNA: TGTGCCAGCAGTCTCACAGGGTCCTATGGCTACACCTTC.

The chain employs TRBV7-6 and TRBJ2-1; 11 bases are a match to TRBD2. The ends lost 5 bases at V and 0 bases at J; junction bases unmatched: 3. CDR1 and CDR2 (germline): SGHVS, FNYEAQ. The CDR3 covers 16 residues. The CDR3 DNA sequence: TGTGCCAGCAGCGCAACTAGCGGGGGCTCCTACAATGAGCAGTTCTTC. Its translation: CASSATSGGSYNEQFF.

This chain uses TRBV4-1 with TRBJ2-3, with 9 positions matching TRBD1. The CDR3 runs 19 residues. J gave up 3 bases and V 1 base, and 14 bases lay outside the gene matches. Per the germline V gene, CDR1 is MGHRA and CDR2 is YSYEKL. The CDR3 region has the DNA TGCGCCAGCAGCCAAGCCCCAACTAGAGGGACAGGGAGGACAGATACGCAGTATTTT. This gives the protein CASSQAPTRGTGRTDTQYF.

The chain is built from TRBV7-9 and TRBJ1-5; 8 bases agree with TRBD1. V dropped 4 bases and J dropped 5; count of bases not matched to a gene: 7. Germline lookup yields CDR1 SEHNR and CDR2 FQNEAQ (reference sequence). This CDR3 spans 15 amino acids. CDR3 nucleotide sequence: TGTGCCAGCAGCTCGTCGGACAGGGTTGATCAGCCCCAGCATTTT. Encoded protein: CASSSSDRVDQPQHF.

This clone rates as medium-sized. V usage is TRBV5-1 and J usage is TRBJ2-7; maybe TRBD2 (6 bases). Germline V gives CDR1 SGHRS, CDR2 YFSETQ. CDR3 length equals 13 residues. The V and J ends lost 3 bases and 4 bases respectively, with 11 bases between them. In DNA form, the CDR3 reads TGCGCCAGCAGCTCCCCAGGGACTTACGAGCAGTACTTC. Translated: CASSSPGTYEQYF.

The chain recombines TRBV19 with TRBJ1-1, with D tentatively TRBD1 (5 bases). Germline V gives CDR1 LNHDA, CDR2 SQIVND (reference sequence). The CDR3 consists of 17 residues. V lost 5 bases and J 1 base, leaving 20 bases between the germline ends. The CDR3 is CASSPRGQGRGNTEAFF. The CDR3, as DNA: TGTGCCAGTAGTCCCCGAGGCCAGGGTCGGGGGAACACTGAAGCTTTCTTT.

This sequence joins TRBV7-3 and TRBJ2-1; a possible D gene is TRBD2 (6 bases). The CDR3 has 17 amino acids. The germline V gene encodes CDR1 SGHTA and CDR2 FQGTGA. Trimming removed 5 bases at V and 7 bases at J, with 24 bases between. The chain's CDR3 is CASSPHSGTPSVNEQFF. CDR3 bases: TGTGCCAGCAGCCCGCACTCCGGGACTCCCTCGGTAAATGAGCAGTTCTTC.

The chain links TRBV6-1 to TRBJ2-1; D perhaps matches TRBD2 (5 bases). CDR1 is MNHNS, CDR2 SASEGT, per germline. Trimming left V 5 bases short and J 9 bases short, with 20 bases between. CDR3 size: 15 residues. The CDR3 sequence: CASSPTRVVEVEQFF. The DNA for the CDR3 is TGTGCCAGCAGTCCCACTAGGGTCGTGGAAGTTGAGCAGTTCTTC.

The chain employs TRBV5-1 and TRBJ2-7, with unresolved D. In germline, CDR1 is SGHRS, CDR2 YFSETQ. With 2 bases removed from V and 2 bases from J, the gap between germline ends came to 11 bases. The CDR3 spans 14 residues. In DNA, the CDR3 is TGCGCCAGCAGCTTCAGCGTCGGAACCTACGAGCAGTACTTC. It codes for CASSFSVGTYEQYF.